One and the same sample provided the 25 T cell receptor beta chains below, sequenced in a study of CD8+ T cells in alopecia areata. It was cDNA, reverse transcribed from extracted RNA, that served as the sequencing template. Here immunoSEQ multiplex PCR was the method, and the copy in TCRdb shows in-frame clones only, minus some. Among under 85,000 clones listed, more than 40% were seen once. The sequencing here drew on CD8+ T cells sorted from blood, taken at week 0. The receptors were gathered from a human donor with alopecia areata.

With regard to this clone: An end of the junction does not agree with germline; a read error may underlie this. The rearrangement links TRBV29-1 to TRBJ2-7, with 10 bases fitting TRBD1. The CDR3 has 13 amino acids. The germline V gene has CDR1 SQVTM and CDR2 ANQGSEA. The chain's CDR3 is CSARDRGKDEQCF. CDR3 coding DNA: TGCAGCGCCCGGGACAGGGGAAAGGACGAGCAGTGCTTC.

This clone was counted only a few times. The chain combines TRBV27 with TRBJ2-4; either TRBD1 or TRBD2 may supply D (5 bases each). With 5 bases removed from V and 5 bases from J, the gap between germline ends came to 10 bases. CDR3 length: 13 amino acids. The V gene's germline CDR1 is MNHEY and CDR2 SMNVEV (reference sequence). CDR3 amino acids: CASSLGPENIQYF. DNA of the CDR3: TGTGCCAGCAGTCTGGGACCGGAAAACATTCAGTACTTC.

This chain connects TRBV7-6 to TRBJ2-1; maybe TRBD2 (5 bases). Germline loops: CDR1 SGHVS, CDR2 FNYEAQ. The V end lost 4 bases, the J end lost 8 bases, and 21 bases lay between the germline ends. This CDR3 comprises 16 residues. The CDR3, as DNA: TGTGCCAGCAGCTCGGTGGGTCGCGCCGGGATGGATGAGCAGTTCTTC. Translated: CASSSVGRAGMDEQFF.

CDR3 DNA sequence: TGTGCCAGCAGCCCTCACCTTAGCGGGGGGGACTATCAAGAGACCCAGTACTTC. Protein product: CASSPHLSGGDYQETQYF. This sequence joins TRBV9 and TRBJ2-5; 11 positions match TRBD2. V was pared by 4 bases and J by 2 bases, with 13 bases of the junction left unmatched. The CDR3 is 18 amino acids. CDR1 is SGDLS and CDR2 is YYNGEE in the germline V gene.

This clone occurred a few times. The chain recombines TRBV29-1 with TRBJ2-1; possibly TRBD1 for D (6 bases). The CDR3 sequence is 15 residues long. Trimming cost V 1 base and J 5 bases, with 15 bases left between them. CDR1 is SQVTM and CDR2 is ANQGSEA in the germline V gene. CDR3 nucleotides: TGCAGCGTTGAAGTCCCCCGGACAGAAGACAATGAGCAGTTCTTC. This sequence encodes CSVEVPRTEDNEQFF.

CDR3 loop: CASSRDRNTGELFF. DNA for the CDR3: TGTGCCAGCAGCCGGGACAGAAACACCGGGGAGCTGTTTTTT. V gene TRBV9 combines with J gene TRBJ2-2; 7 bases align to TRBD1. The CDR3 consists of 14 residues. CDR1 is SGDLS, CDR2 YYNGEE, per germline. J was trimmed by 2 bases and V by 4 bases; bases with no gene match: 2.

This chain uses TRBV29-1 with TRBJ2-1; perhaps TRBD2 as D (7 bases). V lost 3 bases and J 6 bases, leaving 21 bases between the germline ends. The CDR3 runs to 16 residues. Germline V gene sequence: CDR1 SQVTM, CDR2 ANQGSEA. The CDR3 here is CSVDEGEGPLVNEQFF. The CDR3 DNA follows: TGCAGCGTTGATGAGGGGGAGGGCCCGCTAGTCAATGAGCAGTTCTTC.

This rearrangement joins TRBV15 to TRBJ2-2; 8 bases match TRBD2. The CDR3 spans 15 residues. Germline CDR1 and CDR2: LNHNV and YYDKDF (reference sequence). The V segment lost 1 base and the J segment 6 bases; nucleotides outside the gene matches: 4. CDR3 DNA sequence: TGTGCCACCAGCAGAGCGGGAGGGGACGCCGGGGAGCTGTTTTTT. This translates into CATSRAGGDAGELFF.

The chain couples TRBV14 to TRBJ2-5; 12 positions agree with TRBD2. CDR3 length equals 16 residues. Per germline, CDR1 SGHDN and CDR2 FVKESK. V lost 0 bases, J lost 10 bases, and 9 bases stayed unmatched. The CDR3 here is CASSQDGTSGRRIQYF. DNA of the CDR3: TGTGCCAGCAGCCAAGATGGGACTAGCGGGCGGAGGATCCAGTACTTC.

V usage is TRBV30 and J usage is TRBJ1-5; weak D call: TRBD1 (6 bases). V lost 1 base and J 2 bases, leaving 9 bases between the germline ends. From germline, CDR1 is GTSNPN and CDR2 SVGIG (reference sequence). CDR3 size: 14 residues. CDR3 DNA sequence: TGTGCCTGGAGTGGAGGGGGGGGCAATCAGCCCCAGCATTTT. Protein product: CAWSGGGGNQPQHF.

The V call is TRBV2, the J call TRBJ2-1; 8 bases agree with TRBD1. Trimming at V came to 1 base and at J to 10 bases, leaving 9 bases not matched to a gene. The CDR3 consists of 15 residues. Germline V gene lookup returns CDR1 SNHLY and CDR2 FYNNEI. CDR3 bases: TGTGCCAGCAGTGAAGGACCCGGACAGGGTCGAGAGCAGTTCTTC. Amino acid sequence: CASSEGPGQGREQFF.

The CDR3 sequence is CASSITGEETQYF. Written as DNA, the CDR3 is TGTGCCAGTAGTATAACCGGGGAAGAGACCCAGTACTTC. This chain joins TRBV19 and TRBJ2-5; D possibly corresponds to TRBD2 (5 bases). V lost 2 bases and J 3 bases, leaving 7 bases between the germline ends. CDR1 and CDR2 (germline): LNHDA, SQIVND (reference sequence). CDR3 length equals 13 residues. The full variable domain, with the rest looked up from reference TRBV19 and TRBJ2-5, is DGGITQSPKYLFRKEGQNVTLSCEQNLNHDAMYWYRQDPGQGLRLIYYSQIVNDFQKGDIAEGYSVSREKKESFPLTVTSAQKNPTAFYLCASSITGEETQYFGPGTRLLVL.

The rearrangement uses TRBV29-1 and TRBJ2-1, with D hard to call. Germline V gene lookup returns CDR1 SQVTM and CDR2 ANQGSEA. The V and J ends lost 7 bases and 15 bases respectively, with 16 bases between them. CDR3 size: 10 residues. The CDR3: CSAPIRGLFF. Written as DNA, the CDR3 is TGCAGCGCCCCCATACGTGGCCTGTTCTTC.

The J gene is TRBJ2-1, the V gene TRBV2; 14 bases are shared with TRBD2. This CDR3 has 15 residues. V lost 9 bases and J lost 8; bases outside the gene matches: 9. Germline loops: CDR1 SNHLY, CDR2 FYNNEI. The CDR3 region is CASHLGLAGVDEQFF. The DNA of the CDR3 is TGTGCCAGTCATTTGGGACTAGCGGGAGTCGATGAGCAGTTCTTC.

Here the CDR3 DNA reads TGTGCCAGCAGTGATACAGGGTATCGGCAAGAGACCCAGTACTTC. This gives the protein CASSDTGYRQETQYF. V and J are TRBV2 and TRBJ2-5; TRBD1 is a possible D gene (6 bases). The CDR3 consists of 15 residues. The V end was cut by 3 bases, the J end by 2 bases, with 13 bases between. Per germline, CDR1 SNHLY and CDR2 FYNNEI.

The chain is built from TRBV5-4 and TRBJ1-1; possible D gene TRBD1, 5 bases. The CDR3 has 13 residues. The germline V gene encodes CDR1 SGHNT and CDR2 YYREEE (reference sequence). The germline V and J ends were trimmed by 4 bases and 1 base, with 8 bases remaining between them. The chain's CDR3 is CASSQDKNTEAFF. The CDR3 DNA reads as TGTGCCAGCAGCCAGGACAAGAACACTGAAGCTTTCTTT. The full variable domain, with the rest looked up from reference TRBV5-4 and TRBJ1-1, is ETGVTQSPTHLIKTRGQQVTLRCSSQSGHNTVSWYQQALGQGPQFIFQYYREEENGRGNFPPRFSGLQFPNYSSELNVNALELDDSALYLCASSQDKNTEAFFGQGTRLTVV.

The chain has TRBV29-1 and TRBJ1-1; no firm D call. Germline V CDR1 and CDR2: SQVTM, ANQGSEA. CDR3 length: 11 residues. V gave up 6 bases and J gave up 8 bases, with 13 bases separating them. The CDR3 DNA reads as TGCAGCGTCCTACACGGTCCGGAAGCTTTCTTT. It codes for CSVLHGPEAFF.

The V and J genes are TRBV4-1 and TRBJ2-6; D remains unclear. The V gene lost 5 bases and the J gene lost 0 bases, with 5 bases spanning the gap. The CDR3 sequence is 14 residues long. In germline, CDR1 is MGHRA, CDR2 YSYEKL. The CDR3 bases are TGCGCCAGCAGCGGTTTCTCTGGGGCCAACGTCCTGACTTTC. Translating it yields CASSGFSGANVLTF.

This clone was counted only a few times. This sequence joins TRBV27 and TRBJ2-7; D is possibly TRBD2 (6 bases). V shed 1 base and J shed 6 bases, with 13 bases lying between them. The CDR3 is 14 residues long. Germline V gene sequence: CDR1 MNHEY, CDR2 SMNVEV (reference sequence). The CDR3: CASSLLGVGGEQYF. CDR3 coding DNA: TGTGCCAGCAGTTTATTAGGGGTCGGGGGCGAGCAGTACTTC.

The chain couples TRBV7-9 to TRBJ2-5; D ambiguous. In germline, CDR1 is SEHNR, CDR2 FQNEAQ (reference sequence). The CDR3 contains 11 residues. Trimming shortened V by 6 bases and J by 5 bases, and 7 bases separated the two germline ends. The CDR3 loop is CASRSTETQYF. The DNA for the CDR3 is TGTGCCAGCAGGTCAACGGAGACCCAGTACTTC.

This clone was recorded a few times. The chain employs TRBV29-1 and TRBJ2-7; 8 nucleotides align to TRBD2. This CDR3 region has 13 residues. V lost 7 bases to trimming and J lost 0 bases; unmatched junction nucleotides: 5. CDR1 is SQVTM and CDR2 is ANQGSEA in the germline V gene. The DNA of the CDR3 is TGCAGCGCCCGGGGGGGACCCTCCTACGAGCAGTACTTC. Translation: CSARGGPSYEQYF.

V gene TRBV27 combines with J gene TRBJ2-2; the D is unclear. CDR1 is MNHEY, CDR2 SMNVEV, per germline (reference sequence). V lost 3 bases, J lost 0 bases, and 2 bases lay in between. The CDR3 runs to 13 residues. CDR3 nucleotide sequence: TGTGCCAGCAGTTTTCCGAACACCGGGGAGCTGTTTTTT. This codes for CASSFPNTGELFF.

Here the CDR3 reads CASRDATYNEQFF. DNA for the CDR3: TGTGCCAGCCGGGACGCCACCTACAATGAGCAGTTCTTC. The rearrangement joins TRBV25-1 to TRBJ2-1; D is possibly TRBD1 or TRBD2 (5 bases each). V lost 8 bases and J 2 bases, leaving 10 bases between the germline ends. In germline, CDR1 is MGHDK, CDR2 SYGVNS. The CDR3 is 13 amino acids.

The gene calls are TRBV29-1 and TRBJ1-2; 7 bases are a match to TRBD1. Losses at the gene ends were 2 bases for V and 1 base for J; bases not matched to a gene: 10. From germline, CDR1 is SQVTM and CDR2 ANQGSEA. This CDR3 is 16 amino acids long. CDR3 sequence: CSVEFEQGTVNYGYTF. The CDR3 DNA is TGCAGCGTTGAATTTGAACAGGGGACTGTTAACTATGGCTACACCTTC.

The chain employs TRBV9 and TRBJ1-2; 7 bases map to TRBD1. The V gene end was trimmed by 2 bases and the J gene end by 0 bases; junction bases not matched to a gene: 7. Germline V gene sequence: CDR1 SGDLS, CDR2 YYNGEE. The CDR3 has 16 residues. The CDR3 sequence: CASSVTGGTANYGYTF. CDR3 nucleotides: TGTGCCAGCAGCGTCACGGGGGGGACAGCTAACTATGGCTACACCTTC. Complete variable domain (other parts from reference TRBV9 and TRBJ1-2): DSGVTQTPKHLITATGQRVTLRCSPRSGDLSVYWYQQSLDQGLQFLIQYYNGEERAKGNILERFSAQQFPDLHSELNLSSLELGDSALYFCASSVTGGTANYGYTFGSGTRLTVV.